This T cell receptor (beta chain) was captured in a study of cytomegalovirus exposure and HLA in healthy donors. Study-wide results and limits: The authors listed about 170 TCR beta chains as cytomegalovirus-associated.

A note on this clone: No antigen is known for it.

The PCR employed 60 Vbeta primers together with 13 Jbeta primers. Authors' data handling: In a later analysis, of 84 million or so unique beta chains, roughly 10 million appeared in at least two donors. Profiling relied on immunoSEQ multiplex PCR, and the TCRdb table lists in-frame clones only, not all of them. The V and J calls and clone size come from that table; D and trimming were worked out from the DNA. The data contain fewer than 300,000 clones, just over 85% of them seen just once; the ten biggest clones take up roughly 4%. The sequencing input was PBMCs. The TCR originated in a man aged 35 to 55 in good health and CMV-seropositive.

CDR3 in amino acids: CASSQPWGQGTDTQYF. The CDR3 region has the DNA TGTGCCAGCAGCCAACCGTGGGGACAAGGCACAGATACGCAGTATTTT. This sequence joins TRBV7-2 and TRBJ2-3, with D perhaps matching TRBD1 (6 bases). Germline assignment: CDR1 SGHTA and CDR2 FQGNSA. This CDR3 is 16 amino acids long. Trimming removed 5 bases at V and 1 base at J, with 16 bases between.